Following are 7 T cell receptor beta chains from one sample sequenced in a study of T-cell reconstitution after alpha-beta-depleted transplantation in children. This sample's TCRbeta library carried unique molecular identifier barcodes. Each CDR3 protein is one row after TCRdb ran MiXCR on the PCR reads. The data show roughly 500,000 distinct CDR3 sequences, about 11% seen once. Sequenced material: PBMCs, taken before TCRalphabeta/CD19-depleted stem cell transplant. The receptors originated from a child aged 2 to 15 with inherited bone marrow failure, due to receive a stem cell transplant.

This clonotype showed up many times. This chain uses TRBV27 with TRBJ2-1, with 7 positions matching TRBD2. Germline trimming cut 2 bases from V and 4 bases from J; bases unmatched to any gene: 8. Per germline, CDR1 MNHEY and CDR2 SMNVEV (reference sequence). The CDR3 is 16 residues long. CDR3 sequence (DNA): TGTGCCAGCAGTTTAAGTCCAGCGGGGCTTTACAATGAGCAGTTCTTC. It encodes CASSLSPAGLYNEQFF.

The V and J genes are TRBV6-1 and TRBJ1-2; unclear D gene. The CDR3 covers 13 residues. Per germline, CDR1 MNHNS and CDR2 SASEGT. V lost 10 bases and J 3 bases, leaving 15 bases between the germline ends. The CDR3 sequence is CATFYGDYYGYTF. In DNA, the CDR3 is TGTGCCACCTTTTACGGGGATTACTATGGCTACACCTTC.

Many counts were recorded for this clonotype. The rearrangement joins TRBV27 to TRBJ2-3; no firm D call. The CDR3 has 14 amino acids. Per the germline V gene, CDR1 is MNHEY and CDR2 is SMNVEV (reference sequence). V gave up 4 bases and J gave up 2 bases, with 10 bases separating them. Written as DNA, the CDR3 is TGTGCCAGCAGTTCACCGGGCCCCACAGATACGCAGTATTTT. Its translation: CASSSPGPTDTQYF.

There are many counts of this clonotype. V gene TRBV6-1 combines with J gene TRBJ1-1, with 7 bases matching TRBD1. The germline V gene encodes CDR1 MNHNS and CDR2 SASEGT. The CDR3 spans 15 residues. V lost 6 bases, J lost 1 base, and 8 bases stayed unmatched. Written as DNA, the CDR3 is TGTGCCAGCAGCCGACCGGGACAGCGGAACACTGAAGCTTTCTTT. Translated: CASSRPGQRNTEAFF.

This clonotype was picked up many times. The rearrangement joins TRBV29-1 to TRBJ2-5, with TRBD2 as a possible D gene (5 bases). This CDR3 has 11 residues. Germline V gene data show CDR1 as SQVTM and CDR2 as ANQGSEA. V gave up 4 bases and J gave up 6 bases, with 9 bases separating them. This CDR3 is CSVGGAQTQYF. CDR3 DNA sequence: TGCAGCGTTGGGGGAGCCCAGACCCAGTACTTC.

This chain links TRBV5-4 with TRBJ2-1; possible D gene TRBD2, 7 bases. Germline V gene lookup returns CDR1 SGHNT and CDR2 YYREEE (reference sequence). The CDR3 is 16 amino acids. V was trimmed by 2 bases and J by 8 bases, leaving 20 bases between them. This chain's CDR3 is CASSFPGLKEGDEQFF. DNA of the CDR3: TGTGCCAGCAGCTTCCCGGGACTAAAAGAGGGGGATGAGCAGTTCTTC.

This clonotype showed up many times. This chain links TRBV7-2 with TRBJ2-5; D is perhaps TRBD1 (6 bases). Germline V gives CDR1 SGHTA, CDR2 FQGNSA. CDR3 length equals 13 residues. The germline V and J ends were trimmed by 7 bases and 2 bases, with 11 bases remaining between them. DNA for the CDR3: TGTGCCAGCAACGACAGGATACAAGAGACCCAGTACTTC. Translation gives CASNDRIQETQYF.